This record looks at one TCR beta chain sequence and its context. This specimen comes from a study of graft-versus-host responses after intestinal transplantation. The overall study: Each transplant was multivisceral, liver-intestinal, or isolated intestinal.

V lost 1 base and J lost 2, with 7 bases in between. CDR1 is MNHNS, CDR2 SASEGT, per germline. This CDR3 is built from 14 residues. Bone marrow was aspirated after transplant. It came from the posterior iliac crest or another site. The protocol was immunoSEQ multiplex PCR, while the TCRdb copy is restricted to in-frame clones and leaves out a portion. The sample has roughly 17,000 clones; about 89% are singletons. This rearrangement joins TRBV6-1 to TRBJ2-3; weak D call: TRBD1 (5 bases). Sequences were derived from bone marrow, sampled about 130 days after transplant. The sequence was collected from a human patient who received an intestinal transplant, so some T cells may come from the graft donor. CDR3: CASSEGGNTDTQYF. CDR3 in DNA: TGTGCCAGCAGTGAAGGGGGCAACACAGATACGCAGTATTTT.